One and the same sample provided the 17 T cell receptor beta chains below, sequenced in a study of T cell responses to AZD1222 COVID-19 vaccine listed by TCRdb under 2021. Library preparation employed the immunoSEQ multiplex PCR assay. Drawn from immuneACCESS, this table holds only the in-frame rearrangements with V and J called that TCRdb kept. Clones are partly lost; checked studies trace under half to an unresolved V gene and leave the rest unexplained. This sample lists 150,000 to 200,000 clones; more than 85% were detected once. The top ten constitute over 0.8% of the sample. The meaning of the sample's time point label: baseline before first vaccination. Source: peripheral blood, taken on day 0 of AZD1222 vaccination. The source of these receptors is an adult in good health.

V gene TRBV5-8 combines with J gene TRBJ1-1, with 11 positions matching TRBD1. The J segment lost 11 bases and the V segment lost 4 bases, leaving 13 bases of the junction unmatched. CDR1 is SGHTS, CDR2 YDEGEE, per germline. The CDR3 contains 15 residues. The CDR3 region has the DNA TGTGCCAGCAGCCCCCTTGGACAGGGGGCTATCGAGGCTTTCTTT. This translates into CASSPLGQGAIEAFF.

CDR3 in amino acids: CASTFGPYSNQPQHF. The CDR3 nucleotides read TGTGCCAGTACCTTTGGCCCTTATAGCAATCAGCCCCAGCATTTT. The rearrangement links TRBV19 to TRBJ1-5; the D is unclear. Deletions cut 7 bases from V and 0 bases from J, with 13 bases between. The CDR3 is 15 amino acids. Germline CDR1 and CDR2: LNHDA and SQIVND (reference sequence).

The chain combines TRBV2 with TRBJ2-7; D may be TRBD1 or TRBD2 (5 bases each). V shed 8 bases and J shed 6 bases, with 14 bases lying between them. Germline V gives CDR1 SNHLY, CDR2 FYNNEI. There are 12 residues in the CDR3. The CDR3 loop is CASSGGSGEQYF. Here the CDR3 DNA reads TGTGCCAGCTCTGGGGGAAGCGGCGAGCAGTACTTC.

The rearrangement links TRBV5-8 to TRBJ2-7; D gene uncertain. Germline CDR1 and CDR2: SGHTS and YDEGEE. The CDR3 is 17 residues long. The ends were cut back, 4 bases at V and 2 bases at J, with 22 bases in the middle. CDR3 sequence: CASSILIGNPTTYEQYF. The DNA for the CDR3 is TGTGCCAGCAGCATCCTTATTGGGAACCCCACGACCTACGAGCAGTACTTC.

This chain links TRBV7-5 with TRBJ2-3; the D call of TRBD1 is as the table states it, not checked on the DNA. TRBV7-5 is a pseudogene. This CDR3 has 15 residues. The CDR3 here is CARSFPGHYTDTQYF. The CDR3 region has the DNA TGTGCCAGAAGCTTCCCGGGACACTACACAGATACGCAGTATTTT.

The J gene is TRBJ2-7, the V gene TRBV18; TRBD1 matches at 7 bases. The germline V gene has CDR1 KGHSH and CDR2 LQKENI. Trimming removed 5 bases from V and 2 bases from J; junction bases left unmatched: 9. CDR3 length: 15 residues. The CDR3 sequence: CASSSLQGITYEQYF. The CDR3 nucleotides are TGTGCCAGCTCATCGTTACAGGGGATCACCTACGAGCAGTACTTC.

This chain links TRBV19 with TRBJ1-2; perhaps TRBD1 as D (6 bases). The V end was cut by 6 bases, the J end by 7 bases, with 18 bases between. This CDR3 is 14 amino acids long. CDR1 and CDR2 (germline): LNHDA, SQIVND (reference sequence). CDR3 protein: CASREWMTGSGYTF. The DNA of the CDR3 is TGTGCCAGTAGGGAATGGATGACAGGTTCTGGCTACACCTTC.

The chain combines TRBV2 with TRBJ2-1; TRBD2 aligns across 14 bases. The CDR3 extends over 15 amino acids. Germline V gene lookup returns CDR1 SNHLY and CDR2 FYNNEI. V gave up 6 bases and J gave up 7 bases; unmatched junction bases: 5. The CDR3 sequence is CASRRTSGGPNEQFF. The CDR3 bases are TGTGCCAGCAGGCGGACTAGCGGGGGGCCTAATGAGCAGTTCTTC. Full variable domain (remainder filled in from reference TRBV2 and TRBJ2-1): EPEVTQTPSHQVTQMGQEVILRCVPISNHLYFYWYRQILGQKVEFLVSFYNNEISEKSEIFDDQFSVERPDGSNFTLKIRSTKLEDSAMYFCASRRTSGGPNEQFFGPGTRLTVL.

The genes are TRBV30 and TRBJ2-7, with D perhaps TRBD1 (6 bases). Germline values: CDR1 GTSNPN, CDR2 SVGIG (reference sequence). The CDR3 covers 13 residues. Trimming removed 5 bases from V and 5 bases from J, with 16 bases in between. The CDR3 is CAWDLMGHHEQYF. The CDR3 nucleotides are TGTGCCTGGGACCTTATGGGACACCACGAGCAGTACTTC. Supplemented by reference TRBV30 and TRBJ2-7, the full variable domain reads SQTIHQWPATLVQPVGSPLSLECTVEGTSNPNLYWYRQAAGRGLQLLFYSVGIGQISSEVPQNLSASRPQDRQFILSSKKLLLSDSGFYLCAWDLMGHHEQYFGPGTRLTVT.

The genes are TRBV12-3 or TRBV12-4 and TRBJ1-4; D is undetermined. This CDR3 spans 12 amino acids. V was cut by 3 bases and J by 4 bases, with 3 bases left in between. This chain's CDR3 is CASSFGNEKLFF. The CDR3, as DNA: TGTGCCAGCAGTTTTGGTAATGAAAAACTGTTTTTT.

This clone was recorded only once. The rearrangement joins TRBV6-5 to TRBJ1-5, with 9 nucleotides matching TRBD1. This CDR3 has 16 residues. Trimming at V came to 0 bases and at J to 7 bases, leaving 7 bases not matched to a gene. The germline V gene has CDR1 MNHEY and CDR2 SVGAGI. In nucleotides, the CDR3 is TGTGCCAGCAGTTACTCGATGGCAGGGACAGGGCAGCCCCAGCATTTT. It yields the protein CASSYSMAGTGQPQHF.

This clone showed up just a few times. The chain couples TRBV2 to TRBJ1-4; D not resolved. Between the trimmed V and J ends, which lost 4 bases and 5 bases, there was a span of 11 bases. Germline V gene data show CDR1 as SNHLY and CDR2 as FYNNEI. This CDR3 has 14 residues. The CDR3, as DNA: TGTGCCAGCAGTGTTAGGACGGGGAATGAAAAACTGTTTTTT. Its translation is CASSVRTGNEKLFF.

In this sample, this clone turned up once. The DNA of the CDR3 is TGTGCCTGGAGTTGGTTCGGCAGGTCGTACTCTGGAAACACCATATATTTT. Protein: CAWSWFGRSYSGNTIYF. This chain joins TRBV30 and TRBJ1-3, with no clear D. Germline V gene sequence: CDR1 GTSNPN, CDR2 SVGIG (reference sequence). Between the trimmed V and J ends, which lost 2 bases and 0 bases, there was a span of 17 bases. The CDR3 contains 17 residues.

The chain links TRBV2 to TRBJ1-2; 8 bases are a match to TRBD1. This CDR3 region has 15 residues. The ends lost 6 bases at V and 4 bases at J; junction bases unmatched: 10. Germline-derived CDR1 and CDR2 are SNHLY and FYNNEI. The CDR3 DNA is TGTGCCAGCAGCCCCGGCGGGACAGGTCCCTATGGCTACACCTTC. It codes for CASSPGGTGPYGYTF. Based on the CDR3 plus reference TRBV2 and TRBJ1-2, the full variable domain is EPEVTQTPSHQVTQMGQEVILRCVPISNHLYFYWYRQILGQKVEFLVSFYNNEISEKSEIFDDQFSVERPDGSNFTLKIRSTKLEDSAMYFCASSPGGTGPYGYTFGSGTRLTVV.

This sequence joins TRBV30 and TRBJ1-4; 9 nucleotides line up with TRBD1. J lost 3 bases, V lost 2 bases, and 4 bases had no gene match. CDR3 length: 15 residues. The germline V gene encodes CDR1 GTSNPN and CDR2 SVGIG (reference sequence). The CDR3 DNA reads as TGTGCCTGGAGTTCCCGACAGGGGGCTAATGAAAAACTGTTTTTT. It codes for CAWSSRQGANEKLFF.

This clone was counted ten times or more. This rearrangement joins TRBV6-2 or TRBV6-3 to TRBJ1-1; the D is unclear. Between the trimmed V and J ends, which lost 4 bases and 1 base, there was a span of 7 bases. There are 13 residues in the CDR3. Looked up from germline, CDR1 is MNHEY and CDR2 is SVGEGT. The chain's CDR3 is CASSWNQNTEAFF. In nucleotides, the CDR3 is TGTGCCAGCAGTTGGAACCAGAACACTGAAGCTTTCTTT.

J is TRBJ1-6 and V is TRBV20-1; TRBD1 matches 10 bases. With V trimmed by 3 bases and J by 9 bases, 8 bases remained unmatched. There are 15 residues in the CDR3. Germline V gene data show CDR1 as DFQATT and CDR2 as SNEGSKA (reference sequence). The CDR3, as DNA: TGCAGTGCTAGTGCACGGACAGGGGGTATTTCACCCCTCCACTTT. This encodes CSASARTGGISPLHF.